A selection of T cell receptor beta chains follows, all from one sample in a study of blood T cell repertoires in COVID-19. Generated by immunoSEQ multiplex PCR, the TCRdb table keeps only in-frame clones and is missing some. This sample has some 200,000 clones, with over 75% found just once. The sequencing sample was made of PBMCs or T cells enriched from blood (not recorded which). The receptors originated from a woman between 18 and 29 years old who had recovered from COVID-19. Each CDR3 is given with its conserved first and last residue. D genes are given only for firm matches. The size of a clone is reported for some rows only, either as once, few or many, or as a class for expanded clones.

v_call	j_call	d_call	clone_size	cdr3_aa	cdr3_nt
TRBV28	TRBJ2-4	-	once	CASSSGAKNIQYF	TGTGCCAGCAGTTCGGGAGCCAAAAACATTCAGTACTTC
TRBV5-5	TRBJ2-5	-	-	CASSYGLPGPAETQYF	TGTGCCAGCAGCTATGGCCTACCAGGGCCGGCAGAGACCCAGTACTTC
TRBV7-8	TRBJ2-1	TRBD2	-	CASSSGLAAGNEQFF	TGTGCCAGCAGCTCGGGACTAGCGGCTGGCAATGAGCAGTTCTTC
TRBV28	TRBJ1-1	TRBD1	-	CASSLLASTGTEAFF	TGTGCCAGCAGTCTCCTGGCCTCGACAGGGACTGAAGCTTTCTTT
TRBV4-2	TRBJ2-5	TRBD2	-	CASSLLSGSGETQYF	TGTGCCAGCAGCCTTCTAAGCGGGAGTGGAGAGACCCAGTACTTC
TRBV7-9	TRBJ2-7	-	-	CASSQTGAYEQYF	TGTGCCAGCAGCCAAACGGGAGCCTACGAGCAGTACTTC
TRBV5-4	TRBJ2-5	TRBD2	-	CASSLAGGWETQYF	TGTGCCAGCAGCTTAGCGGGAGGGTGGGAGACCCAGTACTTC
TRBV7-2	TRBJ2-5	-	-	CASSLSLSETQYF	TGTGCCAGCAGCTTGAGTTTATCAGAGACCCAGTACTTC
TRBV9	TRBJ2-7	-	-	CASSVDLRSSYEQYF	TGTGCCAGCAGCGTAGATCTGCGGAGCTCCTACGAGCAGTACTTC
TRBV28	TRBJ1-6	TRBD1	-	CASSLYQPDRQGSSYNSPLHF	TGTGCCAGCAGTTTATACCAACCGGACAGACAGGGGAGCTCCTATAATTCACCCCTCCACTTT
TRBV6-2/TRBV6-3	TRBJ2-7	-	-	CASSYPSVDEQYF	TGTGCCAGCAGTTACCCTAGCGTGGACGAGCAGTACTTC
TRBV28	TRBJ1-3	-	-	CASSWARGPRAGNTIYF	TGTGCCAGCAGTTGGGCCAGGGGCCCCAGGGCTGGAAACACCATATATTTT
TRBV19	TRBJ2-3	TRBD2	-	CASTEGTSGKPSDTQYF	TGTGCCAGTACGGAAGGGACTAGCGGGAAACCCTCAGATACGCAGTATTTT
TRBV6-5	TRBJ2-2	-	-	CASRTRLATGELFF	TGTGCCAGCAGGACTAGATTGGCCACCGGGGAGCTGTTTTTT
TRBV15	TRBJ1-5	-	-	CATSTSGDVTQPQHF	TGTGCCACCAGCACCTCAGGGGACGTTACTCAGCCCCAGCATTTT
TRBV5-1	TRBJ2-7	TRBD1	-	CASSAGQGTYEQYF	TGCGCCAGCAGCGCCGGACAGGGAACCTACGAGCAGTACTTC
TRBV5-5	TRBJ1-4	-	-	CASSLVTTNEKLFF	TGTGCCAGCAGCTTGGTTACTACTAATGAAAAACTGTTTTTT
TRBV6-1	TRBJ1-5	-	-	CASSEAGGGQPQHF	TGTGCCAGCAGTGAAGCAGGGGGGGGTCAGCCCCAGCATTTT
TRBV5-1	TRBJ2-6	-	once	CASGEGAGANVLTF	TGCGCCAGCGGGGAGGGGGCTGGGGCCAACGTCCTGACTTTC
TRBV28	TRBJ2-1	TRBD2	once	CASSQGLAGIYEQFF	TGTGCCAGCAGCCAAGGACTAGCGGGAATCTATGAGCAGTTCTTC
TRBV29-1	TRBJ2-7	-	-	CSVTAGQGPEQYF	TGCAGCGTTACCGCCGGACAAGGGCCCGAGCAGTACTTC
TRBV20-1	TRBJ2-1	TRBD1	-	CSATGGNEQFF	TGCAGTGCCACAGGGGGCAATGAGCAGTTCTTC
TRBV18	TRBJ1-6	-	-	CASSPDPGAHESPLHF	TGTGCCAGCTCACCTGACCCGGGAGCCCACGAATCACCCCTCCACTTT
TRBV4-3	TRBJ2-3	-	-	CASSLLQPDGEDTQYF	TGCGCCAGCAGCCTCCTACAGCCTGACGGGGAAGATACGCAGTATTTT
TRBV3-1/TRBV3-2	TRBJ2-3	TRBD2	-	CASSQRYKGSGGRTDTQYF	TGTGCCAGCAGCCAAAGGTATAAGGGGTCGGGAGGGCGCACAGATACGCAGTATTTT
TRBV5-1	TRBJ2-1	TRBD2	-	CASSTSGTRAYSYNEQFF	TGCGCCAGCAGCACTAGCGGGACCCGGGCGTACTCCTACAATGAGCAGTTCTTC
TRBV19	TRBJ2-5	TRBD2	-	CASSPGGGMGETQYF	TGTGCCAGTAGCCCCGGCGGGGGGATGGGGGAGACCCAGTACTTC
TRBV9	TRBJ1-1	-	-	CASSALPTDRYNTEAFF	TGTGCCAGCAGCGCCCTCCCGACAGACAGGTACAACACTGAAGCTTTCTTT
TRBV7-9	TRBJ1-5	TRBD1	many	CASSSGQGGSNQPQHF	TGTGCCAGCAGCTCCGGACAGGGTGGGAGCAATCAGCCCCAGCATTTT
TRBV3-1/TRBV3-2	TRBJ2-7	-	-	CASSQASLSSYEQYF	TGTGCCAGCAGCCAAGCTTCCCTAAGCTCCTACGAGCAGTACTTC
TRBV6-5	TRBJ2-2	-	-	CASTLQSGTGELFF	TGTGCCAGCACTTTACAATCAGGGACCGGGGAGCTGTTTTTT
TRBV27	TRBJ2-7	TRBD1	once	CASSFWDRPWEQYF	TGTGCCAGCAGTTTCTGGGACAGGCCTTGGGAGCAGTACTTC
TRBV11-1	TRBJ1-1	-	-	CASSLGGAANTEAFF	TGTGCCAGCAGCTTAGGCGGGGCAGCGAACACTGAAGCTTTCTTT
TRBV2	TRBJ2-1	-	-	CASSRTTGPNEQFF	TGTGCCAGCAGCAGGACCACAGGACCCAATGAGCAGTTCTTC
TRBV6-1	TRBJ1-4	-	-	CASSENREEKLFF	TGTGCCAGCAGTGAAAATCGGGAGGAAAAACTGTTTTTT
TRBV5-1	TRBJ1-4	-	-	CASSFQGNEKLFF	TGCGCCAGCAGCTTCCAGGGGAATGAAAAACTGTTTTTT
TRBV4-3	TRBJ2-7	-	-	CASSQMLYYEQYF	TGCGCCAGCAGCCAAATGCTATACTACGAGCAGTACTTC
TRBV6-5	TRBJ2-2	TRBD2	once	CASTRTSGNTGELFF	TGTGCCAGCACCCGGACTAGCGGGAACACCGGGGAGCTGTTTTTT
TRBV27	TRBJ1-1	-	-	CASSLGEGGLTEAFF	TGTGCCAGCAGTTTGGGGGAGGGAGGGCTCACTGAAGCTTTCTTT
TRBV5-1	TRBJ2-5	-	-	CASSLTGTETQYF	TGCGCCAGCAGCTTGACAGGTACAGAGACCCAGTACTTC
TRBV27	TRBJ1-6	-	-	CASSFGAAGSGVNSPLHF	TGTGCCAGCAGTTTTGGGGCCGCAGGGTCGGGGGTTAATTCACCCCTCCACTTT
TRBV11-2	TRBJ2-1	TRBD2	-	CASSSAGGSYNEQFF	TGTGCCAGCAGCTCGGCGGGAGGGTCCTACAATGAGCAGTTCTTC
TRBV7-2	TRBJ2-5	TRBD1	-	CASSKQTGSRETQYF	TGTGCCAGCAGCAAACAGACAGGGAGTAGGGAGACCCAGTACTTC
TRBV30	TRBJ2-4	-	once	CAWSAPPQGAFQNIQYF	TGTGCCTGGAGTGCCCCGCCACAGGGCGCCTTTCAAAACATTCAGTACTTC
TRBV18	TRBJ1-5	-	-	CASSPQGDQPQHF	TGTGCCAGCTCACCTCAAGGGGATCAGCCCCAGCATTTT
TRBV28	TRBJ1-2	-	-	CASSSIETHYGYTF	TGTGCCAGCAGTTCGATAGAAACCCACTATGGCTACACCTTC
TRBV30	TRBJ1-2	-	-	CAWTRQGPYGYTF	TGTGCCTGGACCCGTCAGGGGCCCTATGGCTACACCTTC
TRBV6-5	TRBJ1-6	-	-	CASSYQSPLHF	TGTGCCAGCAGTTATCAGTCACCCCTCCACTTT
TRBV3-1/TRBV3-2	TRBJ2-7	TRBD2	-	CASSQDWTSNSYEQYF	TGTGCCAGCAGCCAAGACTGGACTAGCAATAGCTACGAGCAGTACTTC
TRBV19	TRBJ1-2	-	-	CASSPDGNYGYTF	TGTGCCAGTAGCCCAGACGGGAACTATGGCTACACCTTC
TRBV18	TRBJ1-4	TRBD1	-	CASSLRDSNEKLFF	TGTGCCAGCTCACTCCGGGACAGTAATGAAAAACTGTTTTTT
TRBV7-3	TRBJ2-3	TRBD2	once	CASSLTGILAGEADTQYF	TGTGCCAGCAGCTTAACGGGGATACTAGCGGGAGAAGCAGATACGCAGTATTTT
TRBV29-1	TRBJ2-3	-	once	CSVEDGDF	TGCAGCGTTGAAGACGGAGATTTT
TRBV28	TRBJ1-1	TRBD1	-	CASSFSWTGRGTEAFF	TGTGCCAGCAGTTTTAGCTGGACAGGGAGAGGGACTGAAGCTTTCTTT
TRBV21-1	TRBJ2-3	-	-	CAPGTGFSDTQYF	TGTGCCCCCGGGACAGGGTTCTCAGATACGCAGTATTTT
TRBV29-1	TRBJ2-7	-	once	CSVAGADSGGSYEQYF	TGCAGCGTTGCGGGGGCAGATTCAGGGGGCTCCTACGAGCAGTACTTC
TRBV2	TRBJ2-5	TRBD2	-	CASSVLAGQETQYF	TGTGCCAGCAGTGTACTAGCGGGACAAGAGACCCAGTACTTC
TRBV5-1	TRBJ2-5	-	-	CAPPWGEETQYF	TGCGCCCCCCCCTGGGGAGAAGAGACCCAGTACTTC
TRBV7-6	TRBJ2-7	TRBD2	-	CASSLGLAGVEQYF	TGTGCCAGCAGCTTAGGCCTAGCGGGAGTCGAGCAGTACTTC
TRBV28	TRBJ2-2	-	once	CASISVNTGELFF	TGTGCCAGCATATCGGTGAACACCGGGGAGCTGTTTTTT